A selection of T cell receptor beta chains follows, all from one sample in a study of blood T cell repertoires in COVID-19. TCRdb's table, derived via immunoSEQ multiplex PCR, lists solely in-frame clones and lacks some. The sample lists about 210,000 clones, about 87% occurring once. Specimen: PBMCs or T cells enriched from blood (not recorded which). These receptor sequences come from a young man with acute COVID-19. Both conserved end residues are part of each CDR3. The D gene is left open where the match is weak. Expanded clones get a size class; other rows say once, few or many, or leave the size out.

V gene	CDR3 length	D gene	J gene	clone size	CDR3 protein	CDR3 DNA
TRBV11-2	13	NA	TRBJ1-4	NA	CASSPGDGEKLFF	TGTGCCAGCAGCCCAGGGGACGGTGAAAAACTGTTTTTT
TRBV6-6	13	NA	TRBJ2-7	NA	CASSYPGGYEQYF	TGTGCCAGCAGTTACCCAGGGGGGTACGAGCAGTACTTC
TRBV28	13	NA	TRBJ2-7	NA	CASRPTDSYEQYF	TGTGCCAGCAGGCCGACAGACTCCTACGAGCAGTACTTC
TRBV28	12	NA	TRBJ2-7	NA	CASSPRGYEQYF	TGTGCCAGCAGTCCCAGGGGATACGAGCAGTACTTC
TRBV11-3	12	NA	TRBJ2-7	NA	CASSSNEREQYF	TGTGCCAGCAGCTCTAATGAGCGCGAGCAGTACTTC
TRBV12-5	18	TRBD1	TRBJ1-3	NA	CASGLVYLTGERGNTIYF	TGTGCTAGTGGTTTGGTCTACCTTACAGGGGAACGAGGAAACACCATATATTTT
TRBV5-6	16	NA	TRBJ2-3	NA	CASSLGTGHWTDTQYF	TGTGCCAGCAGCTTGGGCACGGGACACTGGACAGATACGCAGTATTTT
TRBV4-2	19	TRBD2	TRBJ2-1	NA	CASSQEPGTSSRRDNEQFF	TGTGCCAGCAGCCAAGAACCCGGGACTAGCTCTCGGCGCGACAATGAGCAGTTCTTC
TRBV28	13	NA	TRBJ2-5	NA	CASSLGVGETQYF	TGTGCCAGCAGCCTAGGGGTAGGAGAGACCCAGTACTTC
TRBV6-5	11	NA	TRBJ2-7	NA	CASSLTYEQYF	TGTGCCAGCAGTTTAACCTACGAGCAGTACTTC
TRBV11-2	16	TRBD1	TRBJ1-4	NA	CASSLGASQGASKLFF	TGTGCCAGCAGCTTAGGGGCTTCCCAGGGGGCGTCAAAACTGTTTTTT
TRBV14	16	TRBD2	TRBJ2-3	NA	CASSRGSSGSTDTQYF	TGTGCCAGCAGTCGTGGGTCTAGCGGCAGCACAGATACGCAGTATTTT
TRBV23-1	18	NA	TRBJ1-1	NA	CASSSAFRGLNMNTEAFF	TGCGCCAGCAGTTCAGCTTTCCGGGGTCTAAACATGAACACTGAAGCTTTCTTT
TRBV2	14	TRBD2	TRBJ2-4	few	CASRGRGAGDIQYF	TGTGCCAGCAGAGGGCGGGGGGCTGGAGACATTCAGTACTTC
TRBV28	15	TRBD1	TRBJ1-1	NA	CASSFPGQLNTEAFF	TGTGCCAGCAGTTTTCCGGGACAGCTGAACACTGAAGCTTTCTTT
TRBV27	17	TRBD2	TRBJ2-7	NA	CASSHSVEGLAVYEQYF	TGTGCCAGCAGCCATTCGGTGGAGGGACTAGCGGTCTACGAGCAGTACTTC
TRBV14	13	TRBD1	TRBJ1-2	NA	CASSPSQGRGYTF	TGTGCCAGCAGCCCTTCACAGGGGAGAGGCTACACCTTC
TRBV28	15	TRBD1	TRBJ2-1	once	CASSLGDRVGNEQFF	TGTGCCAGCAGTTTGGGAGACAGGGTAGGCAATGAGCAGTTCTTC
TRBV5-4	13	TRBD1	TRBJ2-7	NA	CASSFGTGYEQYF	TGTGCCAGCAGCTTTGGGACAGGCTACGAGCAGTACTTC
TRBV10-1	11	NA	TRBJ1-1	NA	CASSDGQEAFF	TGCGCCAGCAGTGACGGACAGGAAGCTTTCTTT
TRBV2	14	NA	TRBJ1-5	NA	CASRGDLSNQPQHF	TGTGCCAGCCGCGGCGATCTCAGCAATCAGCCCCAGCATTTT
TRBV11-2	12	NA	TRBJ2-1	NA	CASSPGSNEQFF	TGTGCCAGCAGCCCTGGGAGCAATGAGCAGTTCTTC
TRBV11-1	15	NA	TRBJ2-7	NA	CASSVYSGETYEQYF	TGTGCCAGCAGCGTCTATTCAGGGGAGACCTACGAGCAGTACTTC
TRBV3-1/TRBV3-2	16	TRBD1	TRBJ2-4	NA	CASSPGTVLAKNIQYF	TGTGCCAGCAGCCCTGGGACAGTCCTAGCCAAAAACATTCAGTACTTC
TRBV4-2	14	NA	TRBJ2-7	few	CASSQGGDSYEQYF	TGTGCCAGCAGCCAAGGCGGTGATTCCTACGAGCAGTACTTC
TRBV14	14	NA	TRBJ2-7	NA	CASSQDRTSGEQYF	TGTGCCAGCAGCCAAGATCGTACGTCGGGCGAGCAGTACTTC
TRBV5-4	13	NA	TRBJ2-2	NA	CASSIWNTGELFF	TGTGCCAGCAGCATCTGGAACACCGGGGAGCTGTTTTTT
TRBV9	18	TRBD2	TRBJ2-3	NA	CASSASPGLAGRTDTQYF	TGTGCCAGCAGCGCTTCTCCGGGACTAGCGGGCCGCACAGATACGCAGTATTTT
TRBV12-3/TRBV12-4	13	NA	TRBJ2-1	many	CASSFLGPNEQFF	TGTGCCAGCAGTTTTCTGGGGCCAAATGAGCAGTTCTTC
TRBV28	17	NA	TRBJ2-7	NA	CASSQGGLGSGAYEQYF	TGTGCCAGCAGCCAAGGCGGGTTGGGTAGCGGAGCCTACGAGCAGTACTTC
TRBV30	15	TRBD1	TRBJ2-5	NA	CAWSWGQGHGETQYF	TGTGCCTGGAGTTGGGGACAGGGGCATGGAGAGACCCAGTACTTC
TRBV6-5	16	TRBD2	TRBJ2-1	NA	CASSYLTSGGYNEQFF	TGTGCCAGCAGTTACCTGACTAGCGGGGGTTACAATGAGCAGTTCTTC
TRBV5-1	15	TRBD2	TRBJ2-5	NA	CASSPPGLARETQYF	TGCGCCAGCAGCCCTCCGGGACTAGCGCGCGAGACCCAGTACTTC
TRBV5-1	13	NA	TRBJ2-7	NA	CASSFGGSYEQYF	TGCGCCAGCAGCTTTGGTGGCAGCTACGAGCAGTACTTC
TRBV5-6	18	TRBD2	TRBJ2-1	NA	CASSRSGVLAGGPSEQFF	TGTGCCAGCAGCCGGTCGGGGGTCCTAGCGGGAGGGCCATCTGAGCAGTTCTTC
TRBV19	18	TRBD1	TRBJ1-1	NA	CASSIDGTGGSTDTEAFF	TGTGCCAGTAGTATAGACGGGACAGGGGGCTCTACGGACACTGAAGCTTTCTTT
TRBV25-1	11	NA	TRBJ1-1	NA	CASQMNTEAFF	TGTGCCAGCCAAATGAACACTGAAGCTTTCTTT
TRBV10-3	15	TRBD1	TRBJ1-1	once	CATARTGKEGTEAFF	TGTGCCACCGCCCGGACAGGGAAGGAGGGCACTGAAGCTTTCTTT
TRBV12-2	17	NA	TRBJ2-7	NA	CASRSRDSGSHFDEQYF	TGTGCAAGTCGCTCCCGGGATAGCGGGAGTCACTTTGACGAGCAGTACTTC
TRBV5-5	18	NA	TRBJ2-3	NA	CASSLGAGPPVGADTQYF	TGTGCCAGCAGCTTAGGGGCGGGACCCCCGGTGGGGGCAGATACGCAGTATTTT
TRBV12-5	14	NA	TRBJ1-2	NA	CASGLVRSAGQYTF	TGTGCTAGTGGTTTGGTGAGATCGGCAGGGCAATACACCTTC
TRBV7-3	14	TRBD2	TRBJ2-3	NA	CASSPSGGTDTQYF	TGTGCCAGCAGTCCTAGCGGCGGCACAGATACGCAGTATTTT
TRBV4-1	16	NA	TRBJ1-5	few	CASSQDGGLGNQPQHF	TGCGCCAGCAGCCAAGATGGAGGGTTGGGCAATCAGCCCCAGCATTTT
TRBV10-2	15	TRBD1	TRBJ1-1	NA	CASSDRDRAGTEAFF	TGCGCCAGCAGTGACCGGGACAGGGCGGGGACTGAAGCTTTCTTT
TRBV20-1	13	TRBD1	TRBJ1-5	NA	CSASRQGNQPQHF	TGCAGTGCTAGTAGACAGGGAAACCAGCCCCAGCATTTT
TRBV30	13	NA	TRBJ2-1	NA	CAWRWSTYNEQFF	TGTGCCTGGAGGTGGAGTACCTACAATGAGCAGTTCTTC